Shown below are 26 T cell receptor beta chains from a single sample sequenced in a study of human T cells and chemical hapten exposure. The time point was: patch test 2, 6 weeks after DPC sensitization. The sample's treatment: therapeutic diphenylcyclopropenone sensitization with weekly scalp DPC. TCRdb reprocessed the RACE reads with MiXCR, giving one entry per CDR3 protein. This sample has more than 90,000 distinct CDR3 sequences, with over 10% found just once. The specimen comprised whole blood, sampled in connection with sensitization to the hapten diphenylcyclopropenone (DPC). These receptor sequences come from a woman between 40 and 50 years old with alopecia areata. Some clones in this sample may be carry-over from other donors' samples.

This clonotype counts as medium-sized. The V call is TRBV12-3 or TRBV12-4, the J call TRBJ2-7; the match to TRBD1 covers 9 bases. The CDR3 spans 13 residues. Trimming removed 3 bases from V and 6 bases from J; junction bases left unmatched: 3. In nucleotides, the CDR3 is TGTGCCAGCAGTTTCGGGACAGGGCGCGAGCAGTACTTC. Amino acid sequence: CASSFGTGREQYF.

This clonotype has more than one count but fewer than ten. The chain couples TRBV4-2 to TRBJ2-2; TRBD2 matches 9 bases. This CDR3 region has 17 residues. CDR1 and CDR2 (germline): LGHNA, YNFKEQ. The J segment lost 3 bases and the V segment lost 5 bases, leaving 10 bases of the junction unmatched. The CDR3 DNA reads TGTGCCAGCAGCAAAGGCGCGGGGGGGCCGGACACCGGGGAGCTGTTTTTT. Protein: CASSKGAGGPDTGELFF.

This clonotype was observed at least ten times. V and J are TRBV28 and TRBJ1-2, with 8 bases that match TRBD1. J gave up 8 bases and V 5 bases, and 16 bases lay outside the gene matches. CDR1 and CDR2 from the germline V gene are MDHEN and SYDVKM. The CDR3 covers 16 residues. The CDR3 loop reads CASSRPGQEGGWGYTF. CDR3 nucleotide sequence: TGTGCCAGCAGTCGCCCGGGACAGGAGGGGGGCTGGGGCTACACCTTC.

In this sample, this clonotype turned up many times. The genes are TRBV6-2 or TRBV6-3 and TRBJ1-2; D is unclear. Trimming removed 2 bases from V and 10 bases from J, with 8 bases in between. Germline CDR1 and CDR2: MNHEY and SVGEGT. This CDR3 has 11 amino acids. CDR3 in amino acids: CASSYGGYYTF. CDR3 nucleotide sequence: TGTGCCAGCAGTTACGGTGGATACTACACCTTC.

The J gene is TRBJ2-5, the V gene TRBV7-2, with D possibly being TRBD1 or TRBD2 (6 bases each). The germline CDR1 and CDR2 sequences are SGHTA and FQGNSA. The germline V and J ends were trimmed by 5 bases and 2 bases, with 15 bases remaining between them. This CDR3 has 15 residues. Here the CDR3 DNA reads TGTGCCAGCAGCCCCCAACGGGGGCGTCAAGAGACCCAGTACTTC. Its translation: CASSPQRGRQETQYF.

The V gene is TRBV7-2, the J gene TRBJ2-2; 7 nucleotides line up with TRBD2. The CDR3 consists of 16 residues. The V segment lost 5 bases and the J segment 0 bases; nucleotides outside the gene matches: 6. The germline V gene has CDR1 SGHTA and CDR2 FQGNSA. CDR3 nucleotides: TGTGCCAGCAGCCCCAATGGGGGGGCGAACACCGGGGAGCTGTTTTTT. Its protein product is CASSPNGGANTGELFF.

The chain links TRBV10-2 to TRBJ1-2, with 10 bases identical to TRBD1. CDR3 length: 17 residues. Trimming took 3 bases from V and 3 from J; bases not matched to a gene: 10. CDR1 and CDR2 from the germline V gene are WSHSY and SAAADI. The CDR3 bases are TGCGCCAGCAGTGATTACCTAAGGGACAGGGGAGACTATGGCTACACCTTC. Protein sequence: CASSDYLRDRGDYGYTF.

Ten or more counts support this clonotype. The chain employs TRBV7-2 and TRBJ1-5; D ambiguous. CDR1 is SGHTA, CDR2 FQGNSA, per germline. V gave up 3 bases and J gave up 5 bases, with 5 bases separating them. The CDR3 sequence is 12 residues long. CDR3 DNA sequence: TGTGCCAGCAGCTTTAATTATCAGCCCCAGCATTTT. Encoded protein: CASSFNYQPQHF.

To note about this clonotype: Because the CDR3's place on the DNA is in doubt, the DNA is left out and the CDR3 is given as listed by TCRdb. The CDR3 loop reads CASSYFGPGLRTGELFF. J is TRBJ2-2 and V is TRBV6-5; the table's D call of TRBD1 was not tested on the DNA. A total of 17 residues make up the CDR3, ends included. Germline V lookup: CDR1 MNHEY, CDR2 SVGAGI.

This clonotype has only a few counts. The gene calls are TRBV29-1 and TRBJ1-1, with no clear D. The CDR3 is 10 residues long. The germline gives CDR1 SQVTM, CDR2 ANQGSEA. V was pared by 4 bases and J by 6 bases, with 6 bases between. CDR3 DNA sequence: TGCAGCGTTGTTTCCCCTGAAGCTTTCTTT. Residues: CSVVSPEAFF.

This clonotype showed up just a few times. The chain combines TRBV5-4 with TRBJ2-1; D is ambiguous. With 4 bases removed from V and 2 bases from J, the gap between germline ends came to 16 bases. Looked up from germline, CDR1 is SGHNT and CDR2 is YYREEE (reference sequence). This CDR3 is 16 amino acids long. The CDR3 loop reads CASSPRSEGAYNEQFF. The DNA of the CDR3 is TGTGCCAGCAGCCCGCGGTCGGAAGGCGCCTACAATGAGCAGTTCTTC. Complete variable domain (other parts from reference TRBV5-4 and TRBJ2-1): ETGVTQSPTHLIKTRGQQVTLRCSSQSGHNTVSWYQQALGQGPQFIFQYYREEENGRGNFPPRFSGLQFPNYSSELNVNALELDDSALYLCASSPRSEGAYNEQFFGPGTRLTVL.

The rearrangement links TRBV5-4 to TRBJ2-3; D unresolved. V shed 0 bases and J shed 2 bases, with 4 bases lying between them. The V gene's germline CDR1 is SGHNT and CDR2 YYREEE (reference sequence). The CDR3 has 13 residues. CDR3 nucleotide sequence: TGTGCCAGCAGCTTGGAGCCCACAGATACGCAGTATTTT. Protein sequence: CASSLEPTDTQYF. Full variable domain (remainder filled in from reference TRBV5-4 and TRBJ2-3): ETGVTQSPTHLIKTRGQQVTLRCSSQSGHNTVSWYQQALGQGPQFIFQYYREEENGRGNFPPRFSGLQFPNYSSELNVNALELDDSALYLCASSLEPTDTQYFGPGTRLTVL.

This clonotype was detected a few times. V gene TRBV7-2 combines with J gene TRBJ2-7; weak D call: TRBD1 (5 bases). Germline CDR1 is SGHTA and CDR2 is FQGNSA. Trimming pared 8 bases from V and 1 base from J, leaving 9 bases between. The CDR3 is made up of 12 amino acids. As DNA, the CDR3 is TGTGCCAGCGCCAGGGATTCCTACGAGCAGTACTTC. This translates into CASARDSYEQYF.

This chain connects TRBV20-1 to TRBJ2-1; D may match TRBD1 or TRBD2 (5 bases each). Germline V gene sequence: CDR1 DFQATT, CDR2 SNEGSKA (reference sequence). Trimming cost V 6 bases and J 3 bases, with 15 bases left between them. This CDR3 region has 14 residues. As DNA, the CDR3 is TGCAGTGCAGCACGGGGCCGTGACTACAATGAGCAGTTCTTC. This encodes CSAARGRDYNEQFF.

This clonotype has a handful of counts. The chain is built from TRBV5-1 and TRBJ1-2; the match to TRBD1 covers 7 bases. V trimming: 4 bases; J trimming: 5 bases; junction bases outside the gene matches: 11. CDR3 length: 15 residues. Germline assignment: CDR1 SGHRS and CDR2 YFSETQ. In nucleotides, the CDR3 is TGCGCCAGCAGCCTGACAGGGACCGGGGCGTATGGCTACACCTTC. This encodes CASSLTGTGAYGYTF.

This clonotype was seen a handful of times. The chain carries TRBV14 and TRBJ2-3; D is unclear. This CDR3 spans 16 amino acids. With 4 bases removed from V and 1 base from J, the gap between germline ends came to 15 bases. Germline V gives CDR1 SGHDN, CDR2 FVKESK. This chain's CDR3 is CASSPPGGSRTDTQYF. DNA of the CDR3: TGTGCCAGCAGCCCCCCCGGCGGATCCCGCACAGATACGCAGTATTTT.

This chain joins TRBV5-1 and TRBJ1-1, with 9 nucleotides matching TRBD1. V gave up 0 bases and J gave up 1 base; unmatched junction bases: 1. The CDR3 is 15 amino acids. Germline CDR1 is SGHRS and CDR2 is YFSETQ. CDR3 DNA sequence: TGCGCCAGCAGCTTGGTGGGACAGGGGAACACTGAAGCTTTCTTT. It translates to CASSLVGQGNTEAFF.

This clonotype was seen at least ten times. The chain recombines TRBV5-5 with TRBJ1-2; 12 nucleotides agree with TRBD1. J lost 7 bases, V lost 6 bases, and 7 bases had no gene match. The germline V gene has CDR1 SGHKS and CDR2 YYEKEE (reference sequence). CDR3 length equals 14 residues. CDR3 bases: TGTGCCAGCAACATAGGGACAGGGGGCTCTGGCTACACCTTC. Translated, it gives CASNIGTGGSGYTF.

There are a few counts of this clonotype. The chain combines TRBV25-1 with TRBJ2-3; 7 nucleotides match TRBD1. This CDR3 is 16 amino acids long. Germline V lookup: CDR1 MGHDK, CDR2 SYGVNS. After removal of 4 bases from V and 2 bases from J, the junction contained 9 bases not matched to a gene. CDR3 loop: CASSADRPGTTDTQYF. The CDR3 nucleotides read TGTGCCAGCAGTGCGGACAGGCCTGGCACCACAGATACGCAGTATTTT.

This clonotype was counted only a few times. The V and J genes are TRBV20-1 and TRBJ2-2; TRBD2 might be the D (5 bases). CDR3 length equals 14 residues. Germline CDR1 DFQATT, CDR2 SNEGSKA (reference sequence). V lost 5 bases and J lost 0, with 10 bases in between. The CDR3 DNA is TGCAGTGCTGGACTGGCCGCGAACACCGGGGAGCTGTTTTTT. Its protein is CSAGLAANTGELFF.

This chain uses TRBV7-2 with TRBJ2-5, with a possible D match to TRBD2 (6 bases). CDR1 is SGHTA, CDR2 FQGNSA, per germline. V gave up 7 bases and J gave up 2 bases, with 11 bases separating them. The CDR3 runs to 13 residues. The DNA of the CDR3 is TGTGCCAGCATGCGGGGAATACAAGAGACCCAGTACTTC. It translates to CASMRGIQETQYF.

The chain employs TRBV12-3 or TRBV12-4 and TRBJ2-3, with D perhaps matching TRBD2 (6 bases). The CDR3 has 12 residues. Deletions cut 6 bases from V and 10 bases from J, with 14 bases between. This CDR3 reads CASRPGTLAQYF. The CDR3 DNA follows: TGTGCCAGCAGACCCGGGACTCTCGCGCAGTATTTT.

This clonotype showed up many times. V is TRBV7-9 and J is TRBJ2-5; D perhaps matches TRBD1 (5 bases). The ends were cut back, 8 bases at V and 3 bases at J, with 10 bases in the middle. Per the germline V gene, CDR1 is SEHNR and CDR2 is FQNEAQ (reference sequence). The CDR3 covers 12 residues. The CDR3 DNA reads as TGTGCCAGCCGGGCGGACAAAGAGACCCAGTACTTC. Its protein product is CASRADKETQYF. Full variable domain (outside the CDR3, taken from reference TRBV7-9 and TRBJ2-5): DTGVSQNPRHKITKRGQNVTFRCDPISEHNRLYWYRQTLGQGPEFLTYFQNEAQLEKSRLLSDRFSAERPKGSFSTLEIQRTEQGDSAMYLCASRADKETQYFGPGTRLLVL.

CDR3 residues: CSVEGLAGGTYNEQFF. The CDR3 bases are TGCAGCGTTGAGGGACTAGCGGGAGGGACCTACAATGAGCAGTTCTTC. V gene TRBV29-1 combines with J gene TRBJ2-1; 16 bases line up with TRBD2. The CDR3 has 16 residues. CDR1 is SQVTM and CDR2 is ANQGSEA in the germline V gene. With 3 bases clipped from V and 2 bases from J, the junction kept 1 base outside the gene matches.

This chain connects TRBV13 to TRBJ2-4; D gene unclear. The CDR3 extends over 15 amino acids. Looked up from germline, CDR1 is PRHDT and CDR2 is FYEKMQ (reference sequence). V gave up 0 bases and J gave up 0 bases, with 6 bases separating them. In DNA form, the CDR3 reads TGTGCCAGCAGCTTAGGGGCAGGAGCCAAAAACATTCAGTACTTC. This codes for CASSLGAGAKNIQYF.

The rearrangement joins TRBV29-1 to TRBJ2-5; TRBD1 matches 8 bases. Trimming cost V 7 bases and J 7 bases; bases outside gene matches: 11. This CDR3 region has 13 residues. The germline CDR1 and CDR2 sequences are SQVTM and ANQGSEA. CDR3 DNA sequence: TGCAGCGCAACGACAGGGGCCAAGGTGACCCAGTACTTC. Amino acid sequence: CSATTGAKVTQYF.